Each of the 16 T cell receptor beta chains below was sequenced from the same sample in a study of blood T cell repertoires in COVID-19. TCRdb's table, derived via immunoSEQ multiplex PCR, lists solely in-frame clones and lacks some. Of 55,000 to 65,000 clones listed, roughly nine tenths are singletons. Sequenced sample: peripheral blood. These TCRs come from a human donor in a cohort sampled during active COVID-19.

The CDR3 region is CASSLWAGATDTQYF. As DNA, the CDR3 is TGTGCCAGCAGTTTATGGGCGGGAGCCACAGATACGCAGTATTTT. V gene TRBV27 combines with J gene TRBJ2-3, with 7 bases matching TRBD2. This CDR3 region has 15 residues. Germline trimming cut 1 base from V and 2 bases from J; bases unmatched to any gene: 3. Germline CDR1 is MNHEY and CDR2 is SMNVEV (reference sequence).

J is TRBJ2-7 and V is TRBV7-9; a possible D gene is TRBD2 (6 bases). The germline V gene has CDR1 SEHNR and CDR2 FQNEAQ (reference sequence). V was shortened by 5 bases and J by 7 bases, with 24 bases between the two germline ends. The CDR3 sequence is 16 residues long. CDR3 sequence reads: CASSHPIGQGGGEQYF. In DNA, the CDR3 is TGTGCCAGCAGCCATCCAATCGGGCAGGGAGGAGGGGAGCAGTACTTC.

V and J are TRBV3-1 (or the pseudogene TRBV3-2) and TRBJ2-1, with 10 bases aligning to TRBD2. In germline, CDR1 is LGHDT, CDR2 YNNKEL (reference sequence). This CDR3 has 14 amino acids. With 3 bases clipped from V and 6 bases from J, the junction kept 2 bases outside the gene matches. In DNA form, the CDR3 reads TGTGCCAGCAGCCAGAGCGGGGGGGCCAATGAGCAGTTCTTC. Translating it yields CASSQSGGANEQFF.

V usage is TRBV28 and J usage is TRBJ2-3; a possible D gene is TRBD1 (6 bases). The CDR3 runs 13 residues. Looked up from germline, CDR1 is MDHEN and CDR2 is SYDVKM. V lost 7 bases and J 1 base, leaving 9 bases between the germline ends. For the CDR3, the DNA is TGTGCCAGCAACGAGGGGGGCACAGATACGCAGTATTTT. Translating gives CASNEGGTDTQYF.

The rearrangement uses TRBV5-1 and TRBJ2-3; TRBD2 might be the D (6 bases). The CDR3 covers 18 residues. CDR1 and CDR2 from the germline V gene are SGHRS and YFSETQ. The V and J ends lost 0 bases and 2 bases respectively, with 19 bases between them. This chain's CDR3 is CASSLEPGDLAYTDTQYF. For the CDR3, the DNA is TGCGCCAGCAGCTTGGAACCCGGGGACTTAGCGTACACAGATACGCAGTATTTT.

This sequence joins TRBV3-1 (or the pseudogene TRBV3-2) and TRBJ1-1, with D maybe TRBD1 (5 bases). Germline lookup yields CDR1 LGHDT and CDR2 YNNKEL (reference sequence). V shed 1 base and J shed 0 bases, with 9 bases lying between them. The CDR3 totals 15 residues. The CDR3 protein is CASSQGAGMNTEAFF. CDR3 sequence (DNA): TGTGCCAGCAGCCAAGGCGCAGGGATGAACACTGAAGCTTTCTTT.

J is TRBJ2-2 and V is TRBV10-3; TRBD1 matches 8 bases. V lost 10 bases, J lost 7 bases, and 17 bases stayed unmatched. The CDR3 spans 16 residues. Germline-derived CDR1 and CDR2 are ENHRY and SYGVKD. CDR3 DNA: TGTGCCACCGCGCCCGTTTTCGGACAGGGCTACGGGGAGCTGTTTTTT. This gives the protein CATAPVFGQGYGELFF.

The chain is built from TRBV30 and TRBJ1-5; D gene ambiguous. Germline V gene lookup returns CDR1 GTSNPN and CDR2 SVGIG (reference sequence). This CDR3 is built from 14 residues. Trimming stripped 5 bases from V and 0 bases from J, with 11 bases between. CDR3 sequence reads: CAWVQAPSNQPQHF. For the CDR3, the DNA is TGTGCCTGGGTGCAGGCCCCTAGCAATCAGCCCCAGCATTTT.

The chain couples TRBV13 to TRBJ2-7; TRBD2 aligns across 10 bases. Germline V gene data show CDR1 as PRHDT and CDR2 as FYEKMQ (reference sequence). This CDR3 is built from 17 residues. The trim removed 3 bases at V and 2 bases at J, leaving 10 bases unmatched. The CDR3 nucleotides read TGTGCCAGCAGCTTTTCTTTCGAGCGGGGGGGTACCTACGAGCAGTACTTC. Protein: CASSFSFERGGTYEQYF. The full variable domain, completed using reference TRBV13 and TRBJ2-7, is AAGVIQSPRHLIKEKRETATLKCYPIPRHDTVYWYQQGPGQDPQFLISFYEKMQSDKGSIPDRFSAQQFSDYHSELNMSSLELGDSALYFCASSFSFERGGTYEQYFGPGTRLTVT.

In its sample, this clone was seen once. The chain links TRBV6-5 to TRBJ1-1; tentative D call: TRBD1 (6 bases). With 2 bases removed from V and 5 bases from J, the gap between germline ends came to 12 bases. Germline V lookup: CDR1 MNHEY, CDR2 SVGAGI. The CDR3 has 14 amino acids. For the CDR3, the DNA is TGTGCCAGCAGTTACGGAAGACAGGTTACTGAAGCTTTCTTT. Its translation: CASSYGRQVTEAFF.

J is TRBJ2-3 and V is TRBV7-6; 8 bases fit TRBD2. The CDR3 runs 14 residues. The V segment lost 5 bases and the J segment 8 bases; nucleotides outside the gene matches: 9. Germline V gene data show CDR1 as SGHVS and CDR2 as FNYEAQ. The CDR3 region is CASSPGPSGGTQYF. The DNA of the CDR3 is TGTGCCAGCAGCCCCGGTCCCAGCGGGGGTACGCAGTATTTT.

The chain joins TRBV7-2 to TRBJ2-5; 10 bases map to TRBD1. This CDR3 has 14 amino acids. J lost 3 bases, V lost 5 bases, and 3 bases had no gene match. Germline V gives CDR1 SGHTA, CDR2 FQGNSA. This chain's CDR3 is CASSGGQGEETQYF. The CDR3 coding sequence is TGTGCCAGCAGCGGAGGACAGGGGGAAGAGACCCAGTACTTC.

This rearrangement joins TRBV5-1 to TRBJ2-3; 9 bases align to TRBD2. The ends lost 4 bases at V and 0 bases at J; junction bases unmatched: 15. The germline V gene has CDR1 SGHRS and CDR2 YFSETQ. The CDR3 contains 19 residues. CDR3 region: CASSGQAGGIYSSTDTQYF. For the CDR3, the DNA is TGCGCCAGCAGCGGGCAAGCGGGAGGCATATATTCTAGCACAGATACGCAGTATTTT.

The chain recombines TRBV7-3 with TRBJ1-2, with D tentatively TRBD1 (5 bases). The V end was cut by 2 bases, the J end by 3 bases, with 7 bases between. CDR1 and CDR2 from the germline V gene are SGHTA and FQGTGA. The CDR3 has 13 residues. The CDR3 region has the DNA TGTGCCAGCAGCTTAGGGACTGACTATGGCTACACCTTC. This translates into CASSLGTDYGYTF.

CDR3 loop: CASSNTGQGSSPLHF. As DNA, the CDR3 is TGTGCCAGCAGCAATACGGGACAGGGGAGTTCACCCCTCCACTTT. The V and J genes are TRBV21-1 and TRBJ1-6; TRBD1 is the table's D call and was not checked against the DNA. TRBV21-1 is tagged as a pseudogene. CDR3 length equals 15 residues.

The gene calls are TRBV27 and TRBJ2-7, with TRBD2 as a possible D gene (6 bases). The CDR3 has 13 residues. Germline assignment: CDR1 MNHEY and CDR2 SMNVEV (reference sequence). Trimming shortened V by 3 bases and J by 2 bases, and 8 bases separated the two germline ends. Here the CDR3 DNA reads TGTGCCAGCAGTTTCCAGCGGGCCTACGAGCAGTACTTC. This sequence encodes CASSFQRAYEQYF.